This T cell receptor (beta chain) came from a study of lymphopenia after photon versus proton radiotherapy. The V gene lost 4 bases and the J gene lost 6 bases, with 17 bases spanning the gap. Germline V gene sequence: CDR1 LGHNA, CDR2 YSLEER. The CDR3 contains 15 residues. As for this clone: What it recognizes is unknown.

The repertoire was sequenced with immunoSEQ multiplex PCR; TCRdb's copy has only in-frame clones and lacks some. The table lists over 50,000 clones, around 87% of them singletons, with roughly 2.3% in the top ten. Notes on the study in general: Relative stability marked proton patients; photon patients lost diversity and naive cells.

The sequences come from peripheral blood, collected from a patient treated with photon-based radiotherapy. The gene calls are TRBV4-3 and TRBJ2-3; D perhaps matches TRBD1 (5 bases). The receptor's source is a man aged 35 to 55 with gastric cancer. CDR3 DNA sequence: TGCGCCAGCAGCCTGGCAGGGTTGAATTCGGATACGCAGTATTTT. Translated: CASSLAGLNSDTQYF.